Shown below are 27 T cell receptor beta chains from a single sample sequenced in a study of shared clonotypes between healthy human individuals. Only in-frame clones appear in the TCRdb table, and some are missing; sequencing was by immunoSEQ multiplex PCR. Among about 1.5 million clones listed, more than 95% were seen once. Sequenced material: naive CD4+ T cells sorted from blood. Specified subset: CD45RA+ positively selected. These receptors came from a man aged 25-45 years in good health.

Regarding this clone: The same CDR3 also results from other DNA sequences found in this sample. The chain carries TRBV5-1 and TRBJ2-7; 7 nucleotides line up with TRBD1. The trim removed 0 bases at V and 6 bases at J, leaving 6 bases unmatched. The CDR3 covers 14 residues. Germline V CDR1 and CDR2: SGHRS, YFSETQ. The DNA of the CDR3 is TGCGCCAGCAGCTTGGGGCAGGGGGTCGGCGAGCAGTACTTC. As protein: CASSLGQGVGEQYF.

The chain combines TRBV27 with TRBJ2-3; D gene uncertain. The CDR3 runs 13 residues. Deletions cut 6 bases from V and 0 bases from J, with 7 bases between. CDR1 and CDR2 from the germline V gene are MNHEY and SMNVEV (reference sequence). The CDR3 DNA reads as TGTGCCAGCAGGAAGACTAGCACAGATACGCAGTATTTT. Translating gives CASRKTSTDTQYF.

V gene TRBV7-2 combines with J gene TRBJ2-3, with D tentatively TRBD2 (6 bases). Trimming removed 5 bases at V and 10 bases at J, with 13 bases between. The CDR3 is made up of 12 amino acids. Germline CDR1 SGHTA, CDR2 FQGNSA. The CDR3 here is CASSPRGLAQYF. The CDR3 DNA reads as TGTGCCAGCAGCCCGCGGGGTTTAGCGCAGTATTTT.

This rearrangement joins TRBV18 to TRBJ2-7, with TRBD2 matching over 10 bases. With 2 bases clipped from V and 0 bases from J, the junction kept 10 bases outside the gene matches. The CDR3 is 18 amino acids. Germline assignment: CDR1 KGHSH and CDR2 LQKENI. The CDR3 sequence is CASSPKPGLAAFSYEQYF. CDR3 bases: TGTGCCAGCTCACCAAAGCCAGGACTAGCGGCGTTCTCCTACGAGCAGTACTTC.

This chain connects TRBV11-3 to TRBJ2-3; 8 bases map to TRBD2. Trimming cost V 2 bases and J 6 bases; bases outside gene matches: 1. Germline loops: CDR1 SGHNT, CDR2 YENEEA. This CDR3 comprises 13 residues. In DNA form, the CDR3 reads TGTGCCAGCAGCTTACGACTAGCGGATACGCAGTATTTT. Translating gives CASSLRLADTQYF.

This clone was counted once. The rearrangement uses TRBV15 and TRBJ2-7; D is possibly TRBD2 (5 bases). Germline lookup yields CDR1 LNHNV and CDR2 YYDKDF (reference sequence). Trimming took off 0 bases at V and 3 bases at J, with 15 bases between the two ends. CDR3 length equals 16 residues. CDR3 DNA sequence: TGTGCCACCAGCAGAGAGGTCCTAGCCGGGATCTACGAGCAGTACTTC. It specifies CATSREVLAGIYEQYF.

To note about this clone: This same CDR3 is encoded by further DNA sequences in the sample. The rearrangement joins TRBV12-5 to TRBJ2-1; 7 nucleotides agree with TRBD1. Germline V gene sequence: CDR1 LGHNT, CDR2 FRNRAP. J was trimmed by 4 bases and V by 3 bases; bases with no gene match: 6. The CDR3 consists of 15 residues. CDR3 sequence: CASGLWAGGYNEQFF. The CDR3 DNA is TGTGCTAGTGGTTTATGGGCAGGGGGATACAATGAGCAGTTCTTC.

The V and J genes are TRBV10-2 and TRBJ1-5; no clear D. CDR3 length: 13 amino acids. The V and J ends lost 2 bases and 6 bases respectively, with 8 bases between them. CDR1 WSHSY and CDR2 SAAADI come from the germline V gene. DNA for the CDR3: TGCGCCAGCAGTGAGGAGTGGGTTCAGCCCCAGCATTTT. Its translation: CASSEEWVQPQHF.

V is TRBV5-4 and J is TRBJ2-5, with D perhaps TRBD2 (6 bases). Germline V gene data show CDR1 as SGHNT and CDR2 as YYREEE (reference sequence). Trimming cost V 4 bases and J 7 bases, with 14 bases left between them. The CDR3 extends over 13 amino acids. As DNA, the CDR3 is TGTGCCAGCAGCGGGGACCCGGAGGGGACCCAGTACTTC. Translated: CASSGDPEGTQYF.

The gene calls are TRBV10-2 and TRBJ2-3; D unresolved. Trimming shortened V by 4 bases and J by 8 bases, and 19 bases separated the two germline ends. CDR1 and CDR2 (germline): WSHSY, SAAADI. CDR3 size: 15 residues. This CDR3 is CASSGAGFFRTTQYF. The DNA for the CDR3 is TGCGCCAGCAGTGGAGCCGGGTTTTTTAGGACTACGCAGTATTTT.

The V gene is TRBV27, the J gene TRBJ2-7, with D possibly TRBD1 on 6 matching bases. The germline gives CDR1 MNHEY, CDR2 SMNVEV (reference sequence). V was cut by 4 bases and J by 7 bases, with 14 bases left in between. The CDR3 sequence is 13 residues long. The CDR3 nucleotides are TGTGCCAGCAGTTCAGGGGTGGTGGGGGAGCAGTACTTC. This translates into CASSSGVVGEQYF.

J is TRBJ2-7 and V is TRBV27; D is unresolved. V lost 6 bases, J lost 6 bases, and 9 bases lay in between. Germline V lookup: CDR1 MNHEY, CDR2 SMNVEV (reference sequence). This CDR3 is 11 amino acids long. The CDR3: CASRRNSEQYF. For the CDR3, the DNA is TGTGCCAGCAGAAGGAACTCCGAGCAGTACTTC.

The genes are TRBV19 and TRBJ2-7, with D tentatively TRBD2 (6 bases). Trimming removed 2 bases at V and 3 bases at J, with 14 bases between. Per the germline V gene, CDR1 is LNHDA and CDR2 is SQIVND (reference sequence). The CDR3 is 15 residues long. As DNA, the CDR3 is TGTGCCAGTAGTATATCCCGGGACTCCCTCTACGAGCAGTACTTC. Translated: CASSISRDSLYEQYF.

The gene calls are TRBV7-3 and TRBJ2-7; TRBD2 might be the D (5 bases). Per germline, CDR1 SGHTA and CDR2 FQGTGA. CDR3 length: 15 amino acids. The V end lost 5 bases, the J end lost 6 bases, and 20 bases lay between the germline ends. The CDR3 reads CASSPGRGINSEQYF. The CDR3 DNA reads as TGTGCCAGCAGCCCCGGCCGGGGTATTAATAGCGAGCAGTACTTC.

V and J are TRBV14 and TRBJ2-1; the D is unclear. Per the germline V gene, CDR1 is SGHDN and CDR2 is FVKESK. The V end lost 4 bases, the J end lost 0 bases, and 10 bases lay between the germline ends. The CDR3 consists of 15 residues. CDR3 sequence (DNA): TGTGCCAGCAGCCGCTCCCCCAGCTCCTACAATGAGCAGTTCTTC. It codes for CASSRSPSSYNEQFF.

The chain recombines TRBV7-9 with TRBJ1-5; D may be TRBD1 (6 bases). CDR3 size: 15 residues. The ends were cut back, 5 bases at V and 3 bases at J, with 14 bases in the middle. The germline gives CDR1 SEHNR, CDR2 FQNEAQ (reference sequence). As DNA, the CDR3 is TGTGCCAGCAGCACAGGCGGGACATCCAATCAGCCCCAGCATTTT. Translated: CASSTGGTSNQPQHF.

Comments on this clone: A read error may account for a junction end that differs from germline. The chain combines TRBV7-7 with TRBJ2-1; 7 bases line up with TRBD1. This CDR3 comprises 19 residues. The germline V gene has CDR1 SSHAT and CDR2 FNYEAQ (reference sequence). The CDR3 loop reads CASSPRQGPLRGSYNEQFF. The CDR3 nucleotides read TGTGCTAGCAGCCCTCGACAGGGACCCCTGAGGGGGTCCTACAATGAGCAGTTCTTC. Supplemented by reference TRBV7-7 and TRBJ2-1, the full variable domain reads GAGVSQSPRYKVTKRGQDVTLRCDPISSHATLYWYQQALGQGPEFLTYFNYEAQPDKSGLPSDRFSAERPEGSISTLTIQRTEQRDSAMYRCASSPRQGPLRGSYNEQFFGPGTRLTVL.

The chain carries TRBV29-1 and TRBJ1-1; 9 bases are a match to TRBD1. This CDR3 spans 18 amino acids. The germline CDR1 and CDR2 sequences are SQVTM and ANQGSEA. V was pared by 4 bases and J by 1 base, with 16 bases of the junction left unmatched. CDR3 sequence: CSVVPGTGWRLRNTEAFF. DNA of the CDR3: TGCAGCGTTGTTCCGGGGACAGGGTGGCGCCTCAGGAACACTGAAGCTTTCTTT.

V is TRBV18 and J is TRBJ2-1; 8 bases align to TRBD2. This CDR3 spans 16 amino acids. CDR1 is KGHSH and CDR2 is LQKENI in the germline V gene. V was pared by 3 bases and J by 4 bases, with 8 bases of the junction left unmatched. The CDR3 DNA follows: TGTGCCAGCTCACCCCGTGGCAGCGGGAGTTACAATGAGCAGTTCTTC. As protein: CASSPRGSGSYNEQFF.

The chain uses TRBV18 and TRBJ2-7, with 10 bases matching TRBD1. Per the germline V gene, CDR1 is KGHSH and CDR2 is LQKENI. Trimming at V came to 6 bases and at J to 4 bases, leaving 6 bases not matched to a gene. This CDR3 region has 14 residues. The CDR3 nucleotides read TGTGCCAGCTCGTCGGACAGGGGGTTGTACGAGCAGTACTTC. It codes for CASSSDRGLYEQYF.

The V and J genes are TRBV27 and TRBJ2-2; D is uncertain. Trimming cost V 0 bases and J 1 base, with 15 bases left between them. Per the germline V gene, CDR1 is MNHEY and CDR2 is SMNVEV (reference sequence). The CDR3 has 18 amino acids. The CDR3 DNA sequence: TGTGCCAGCAGTTTATCGCCCACCAGGATAGGGAACACCGGGGAGCTGTTTTTT. Translated: CASSLSPTRIGNTGELFF.

The chain has TRBV5-1 and TRBJ1-4; possibly TRBD1 for D (5 bases). This CDR3 contains 14 residues. V lost 0 bases, J lost 8 bases, and 11 bases lay in between. Germline CDR1 and CDR2: SGHRS and YFSETQ. CDR3 in amino acids: CASSLGGHPEKLFF. The CDR3 DNA reads TGCGCCAGCAGCTTGGGTGGACACCCCGAAAAACTGTTTTTT.

This chain connects TRBV9 to TRBJ2-3; no firm D call. V gave up 2 bases and J gave up 1 base, with 8 bases separating them. Germline loops: CDR1 SGDLS, CDR2 YYNGEE. CDR3 size: 14 residues. CDR3 in amino acids: CASSVLPRTDTQYF. CDR3 sequence (DNA): TGTGCCAGCAGCGTCCTTCCCCGCACAGATACGCAGTATTTT. Complete variable domain (other parts from reference TRBV9 and TRBJ2-3): DSGVTQTPKHLITATGQRVTLRCSPRSGDLSVYWYQQSLDQGLQFLIQYYNGEERAKGNILERFSAQQFPDLHSELNLSSLELGDSALYFCASSVLPRTDTQYFGPGTRLTVL.

This chain joins TRBV6-1 and TRBJ1-2; 7 bases are shared with TRBD1. This CDR3 is built from 13 residues. V shed 4 bases and J 6 bases; nucleotides not matched to a gene: 5. CDR1 is MNHNS and CDR2 is SASEGT in the germline V gene. The CDR3 spells CASSATGENGYTF. The DNA of the CDR3 is TGTGCCAGCAGTGCCACAGGGGAGAATGGCTACACCTTC.

The gene calls are TRBV9 and TRBJ2-1, with TRBD2 as a possible D gene (5 bases). The CDR3 is made up of 14 amino acids. Germline V gene sequence: CDR1 SGDLS, CDR2 YYNGEE. V was trimmed by 0 bases and J by 7 bases, leaving 11 bases between them. The CDR3 sequence is CASSVALALNEQFF. The CDR3 DNA follows: TGTGCCAGCAGCGTAGCCCTAGCTTTGAATGAGCAGTTCTTC.

The chain recombines TRBV6-1 with TRBJ1-4, with a possible D match to TRBD1 (6 bases). Trimming took 4 bases from V and 6 from J, leaving 15 bases between them. The CDR3 loop spans 15 amino acids. CDR1 MNHNS and CDR2 SASEGT come from the germline V gene. The CDR3 nucleotides read TGTGCCAGCAGTGGAAACAGGGCAGGGGATGAAAAACTGTTTTTT. This codes for CASSGNRAGDEKLFF.

V gene TRBV10-3 combines with J gene TRBJ1-3; TRBD1 might be the D (5 bases). V was trimmed by 0 bases and J by 0 bases, leaving 12 bases between them. This CDR3 spans 17 amino acids. In germline, CDR1 is ENHRY, CDR2 SYGVKD. The CDR3 sequence is CAISESAGLYSGNTIYF. The CDR3 coding sequence is TGTGCCATCAGTGAGTCGGCAGGGCTGTACTCTGGAAACACCATATATTTT.